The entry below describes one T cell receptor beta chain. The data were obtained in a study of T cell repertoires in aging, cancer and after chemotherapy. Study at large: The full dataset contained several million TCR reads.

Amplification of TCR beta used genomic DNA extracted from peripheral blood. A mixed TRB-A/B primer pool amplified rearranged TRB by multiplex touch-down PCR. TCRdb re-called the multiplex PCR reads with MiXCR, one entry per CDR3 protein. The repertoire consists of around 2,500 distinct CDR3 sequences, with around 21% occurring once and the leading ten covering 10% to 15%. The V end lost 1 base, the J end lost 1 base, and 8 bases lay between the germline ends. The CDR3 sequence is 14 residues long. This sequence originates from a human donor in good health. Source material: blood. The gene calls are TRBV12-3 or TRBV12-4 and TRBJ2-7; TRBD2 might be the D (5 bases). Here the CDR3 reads CASSLGTWSYEQYF. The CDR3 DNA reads TGTGCCAGCAGTTTAGGGACTTGGTCCTACGAGCAGTACTTC.